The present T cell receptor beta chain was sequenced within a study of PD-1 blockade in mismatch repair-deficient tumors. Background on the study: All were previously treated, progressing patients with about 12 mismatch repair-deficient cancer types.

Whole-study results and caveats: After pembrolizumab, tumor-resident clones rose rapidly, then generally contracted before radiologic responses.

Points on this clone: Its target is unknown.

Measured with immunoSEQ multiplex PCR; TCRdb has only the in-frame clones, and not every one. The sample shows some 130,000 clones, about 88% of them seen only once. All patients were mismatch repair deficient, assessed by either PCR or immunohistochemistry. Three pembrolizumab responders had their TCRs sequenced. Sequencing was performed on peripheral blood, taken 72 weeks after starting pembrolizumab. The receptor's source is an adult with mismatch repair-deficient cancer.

The CDR3 sequence: CSVEQGTVEQYF. CDR3 DNA: TGCAGCGTTGAACAGGGGACAGTAGAGCAGTACTTC. This sequence joins TRBV29-1 and TRBJ2-7, with TRBD1 identical over 7 bases. J was trimmed by 7 bases and V by 2 bases; bases with no gene match: 5. The CDR3 length is 12 residues. Germline lookup yields CDR1 SQVTM and CDR2 ANQGSEA.